Below are 32 T cell receptor beta chains sequenced from a single sample in a study of identical twins (dated by TCRdb to between 2015 and 2016). The method behind the library was 5' RACE. The sample was run on an Illumina HiSeq 2000. The public reads were reprocessed in TCRdb via fastp at Q25 and MiXCR, keeping in-frame beta chains. CDR3 protein sequences are deduplicated, and each keeps its most common genes and DNA. This sample gives fewer than 800,000 distinct CDR3 sequences in total; 7.1% of them show up just once. The ten largest make up 1.6% of the sample. These data were also filed under a second study, of yellow fever vaccine responses in identical twins.

The sample was PBMCs. Receptors were obtained from a woman aged 18-35 years in good health.

This clonotype was detected only a few times. The V call is TRBV12-5, the J call TRBJ2-7; 7 bases align to TRBD2. CDR1 is LGHNT and CDR2 is FRNRAP in the germline V gene. The CDR3 loop spans 12 amino acids. V lost 5 bases, J lost 5 bases, and 3 bases stayed unmatched. DNA of the CDR3: TGTGCTAGTGGTGGGACTATGGACGAGCAGTACGTC. It yields the protein CASGGTMDEQYV.

The chain combines TRBV20-1 with TRBJ2-3, with D possibly being TRBD1 or TRBD2 (6 bases each). The V gene's germline CDR1 is DFQATT and CDR2 SNEGSKA (reference sequence). This CDR3 is built from 14 residues. V was trimmed by 5 bases and J by 2 bases, leaving 14 bases between them. The CDR3 DNA follows: TGCAGTGCTCAACGGGGGCTCCCCACAGATACGCAGTATTTT. This translates into CSAQRGLPTDTQYF.

The V gene is TRBV13, the J gene TRBJ2-1; 8 bases align to TRBD2. V dropped 3 bases and J dropped 5; count of bases not matched to a gene: 6. CDR3 length: 15 amino acids. CDR1 and CDR2 (germline): PRHDT, FYEKMQ (reference sequence). The CDR3 sequence is CASSFGGAGDNEQFF. The DNA of the CDR3 is TGTGCCAGCAGCTTTGGTGGAGCGGGGGACAATGAGCAGTTCTTC.

This clonotype was recorded at least ten times. The V gene is TRBV28, the J gene TRBJ2-1; D not certain. The germline gives CDR1 MDHEN, CDR2 SYDVKM. This CDR3 spans 16 amino acids. The ends were cut back, 4 bases at V and 0 bases at J, with 13 bases in the middle. The DNA of the CDR3 is TGTGCCAGCAGTTCCACACATCCGAGCTCCTACAATGAGCAGTTCTTC. Translation gives CASSSTHPSSYNEQFF.

This clonotype was picked up a small number of times. The V and J genes are TRBV20-1 and TRBJ1-1; no clear D. From germline, CDR1 is DFQATT and CDR2 SNEGSKA (reference sequence). V gave up 0 bases and J gave up 1 base, with 12 bases separating them. This CDR3 spans 15 amino acids. This CDR3 is CSARDLSVPNTEAFF. As DNA, the CDR3 is TGCAGTGCTAGAGATTTGTCAGTGCCGAACACTGAAGCTTTCTTT.

The chain carries TRBV25-1 and TRBJ2-1; D gene uncertain. This CDR3 has 11 amino acids. Germline V gene lookup returns CDR1 MGHDK and CDR2 SYGVNS. V was clipped by 4 bases and J by 10 bases, with 8 bases between them. The CDR3 sequence: CASSARHEQFF. The CDR3 DNA is TGTGCCAGCAGTGCCAGACACGAGCAGTTCTTC.

The V gene is TRBV15, the J gene TRBJ2-7; no definite D call. The CDR3 loop spans 15 amino acids. Trimming took off 1 base at V and 0 bases at J, with 10 bases between the two ends. Germline V gene lookup returns CDR1 LNHNV and CDR2 YYDKDF (reference sequence). The CDR3 loop reads CATSRGVESSYEQYV. CDR3 DNA: TGTGCCACCAGCAGAGGGGTCGAAAGCTCCTACGAGCAGTACGTC.

At least ten counts were recorded for this clonotype. The V call is TRBV6-2 or TRBV6-3, the J call TRBJ2-5; TRBD2 aligns across 8 bases. Trimming at V came to 8 bases and at J to 4 bases, leaving 0 bases not matched to a gene. Per germline, CDR1 MNHEY and CDR2 SVGEGT. There are 11 residues in the CDR3. The CDR3, as DNA: TGTGCCAGCCGGGAGGGAGAGACCCAGTACTTC. This codes for CASREGETQYF.

This clonotype has a handful of counts. The chain has TRBV20-1 and TRBJ2-5; 12 nucleotides align to TRBD1. Per germline, CDR1 DFQATT and CDR2 SNEGSKA (reference sequence). The CDR3 covers 16 residues. V lost 6 bases, J lost 5 bases, and 13 bases stayed unmatched. CDR3 residues: CSAQTGTGGAEETQYF. CDR3 DNA sequence: TGCAGTGCCCAAACGGGGACAGGGGGCGCGGAGGAGACCCAGTACTTC.

This clonotype was observed many times. V is TRBV12-3 or TRBV12-4 and J is TRBJ2-5; D gene ambiguous. V was shortened by 3 bases and J by 1 base, with 9 bases between the two germline ends. The length of the CDR3 is 14 residues. DNA of the CDR3: TGTGCCAGCAGTTTCTTCCAGCCCCAAGAGACCCAGTACTTC. This gives the protein CASSFFQPQETQYF.

This clonotype was recorded at least ten times. The V call is TRBV7-9, the J call TRBJ2-1; 8 bases line up with TRBD2. The ends lost 5 bases at V and 2 bases at J; junction bases unmatched: 8. This CDR3 has 16 residues. Germline V gene lookup returns CDR1 SEHNR and CDR2 FQNEAQ (reference sequence). The CDR3 here is CASSPSSGRTYNEQFF. CDR3 sequence (DNA): TGTGCCAGCAGCCCATCCAGCGGGAGAACCTACAATGAGCAGTTCTTC. Drawing the rest from reference TRBV7-9 and TRBJ2-1, the complete variable domain is DTGVSQNPRHKITKRGQNVTFRCDPISEHNRLYWYRQTLGQGPEFLTYFQNEAQLEKSRLLSDRFSAERPKGSFSTLEIQRTEQGDSAMYLCASSPSSGRTYNEQFFGPGTRLTVL.

The CDR3 protein is CASSGRLWTGDSQPQHF. In DNA form, the CDR3 reads TGTGCCAGCAGTGGCCGTCTATGGACAGGGGACAGTCAGCCCCAGCATTTT. The rearrangement links TRBV6-1 to TRBJ1-5; 9 nucleotides match TRBD1. The CDR3 contains 17 residues. Germline trimming cut 4 bases from V and 6 bases from J; bases unmatched to any gene: 13. The germline gives CDR1 MNHNS, CDR2 SASEGT.

In its sample, this clonotype was seen a few times. The rearrangement joins TRBV12-3 or TRBV12-4 to TRBJ2-1; 8 bases agree with TRBD2. The V and J ends lost 2 bases and 9 bases, in that order; junction bases with no gene match: 12. The CDR3 sequence is 16 residues long. Here the CDR3 reads CASSLRPGGPLGEQFF. The CDR3 nucleotides are TGTGCCAGCAGTTTAAGGCCGGGAGGGCCCCTCGGTGAGCAGTTCTTC.

V is TRBV2 and J is TRBJ1-2; 10 bases agree with TRBD1. Unmatched junction bases numbered 9, after V lost 3 bases and J lost 8 bases. Germline V gene data show CDR1 as SNHLY and CDR2 as FYNNEI. The length of the CDR3 is 15 residues. CDR3 DNA: TGTGCCAGCAGTGAGCCGGGACAGGGGATTCCGGGCTACACCTTC. This codes for CASSEPGQGIPGYTF.

Comments on this clonotype: The junction departs from the called germline gene at one end, perhaps through a read error. This sequence joins TRBV19 and TRBJ2-7; D is ambiguous. The germline V gene has CDR1 LNHDA and CDR2 SQIVND (reference sequence). The CDR3 has 13 amino acids. CDR3 DNA sequence: TGTGCCAGTCGTATCTCCGGGTCTTACGAGCAGTACTTC. Its translation is CASRISGSYEQYF.

V and J are TRBV20-1 and TRBJ2-1; 10 nucleotides line up with TRBD2. This CDR3 has 15 residues. V shed 1 base, J shed 8 bases, and the junction held 8 bases outside the gene matches. Per germline, CDR1 DFQATT and CDR2 SNEGSKA (reference sequence). CDR3 DNA sequence: TGCAGTGCTAGAGGCTCGATAGCGGGGGGTCATGAGCAGTTCTTC. It specifies CSARGSIAGGHEQFF.

In this sample, this clonotype turned up many times. The chain recombines TRBV20-1 with TRBJ2-7; D gene uncertain. The germline V and J ends were trimmed by 3 bases and 9 bases, with 12 bases remaining between them. Germline assignment: CDR1 DFQATT and CDR2 SNEGSKA (reference sequence). This CDR3 has 11 amino acids. CDR3 in amino acids: CSASLDGVQYF. Here the CDR3 DNA reads TGCAGTGCTAGTCTCGACGGTGTGCAGTACTTC.

The genes are TRBV20-1 and TRBJ1-3; D gene ambiguous. In germline, CDR1 is DFQATT, CDR2 SNEGSKA (reference sequence). V dropped 3 bases and J dropped 0 bases, with 3 bases sitting between them. CDR3 length: 12 amino acids. The CDR3, as DNA: TGCAGTGCTAGGTTCTCTGGAAACACCATATATTTT. Amino acids: CSARFSGNTIYF.

This rearrangement joins TRBV29-1 to TRBJ2-1; D is perhaps TRBD1 or TRBD2 (8 bases each). This CDR3 is built from 17 residues. Germline V gene data show CDR1 as SQVTM and CDR2 as ANQGSEA. Trimming shortened V by 2 bases and J by 9 bases, and 26 bases separated the two germline ends. The CDR3 spells CSVEIRTGRLAGGEQFF. The CDR3 bases are TGCAGCGTTGAAATCCGGACAGGGAGGCTAGCGGGTGGTGAGCAGTTCTTC.

This clonotype was recorded at least ten times. The chain recombines TRBV12-3 or TRBV12-4 with TRBJ1-2; weak D call: TRBD1 (5 bases). There are 16 residues in the CDR3. Trimming took 7 bases from V and 8 from J, leaving 26 bases between them. This chain's CDR3 is CASTLSPGTPPDGYTF. The CDR3 coding sequence is TGTGCCAGCACCTTGTCCCCAGGGACCCCTCCGGACGGCTACACCTTC.

This clonotype occurred a few times. The rearrangement links TRBV2 to TRBJ2-7; 12 nucleotides agree with TRBD2. CDR3 length: 15 amino acids. Trimming cost V 6 bases and J 3 bases; bases outside gene matches: 6. Looked up from germline, CDR1 is SNHLY and CDR2 is FYNNEI. The CDR3: CASRKGLAGDYEQYF. CDR3 coding DNA: TGTGCCAGCAGAAAGGGACTAGCGGGCGACTACGAGCAGTACTTC.

This clonotype has ten or more counts. V gene TRBV20-1 combines with J gene TRBJ1-1; a weak D match, TRBD1 (6 bases). The CDR3 has 13 residues. Looked up from germline, CDR1 is DFQATT and CDR2 is SNEGSKA (reference sequence). Trimming left V 4 bases short and J 1 base short, with 10 bases between. The CDR3: CSATGQTNTEAFF. As DNA, the CDR3 is TGCAGTGCTACCGGACAGACGAACACTGAAGCTTTCTTT.

There are many counts of this clonotype. The chain employs TRBV7-3 and TRBJ2-2; 14 bases align to TRBD2. Germline CDR1 is SGHTA and CDR2 is FQGTGA. The CDR3 is 15 amino acids. V was pared by 3 bases and J by 6 bases, with 0 bases of the junction left unmatched. The CDR3 sequence is CASSLGLAGAGELFF. CDR3 DNA: TGTGCCAGCAGCTTGGGACTAGCGGGAGCCGGGGAGCTGTTTTTT.

About this clonotype itself: This may stem from a read error, because a much larger clone lies one nucleotide away. The DNA for the CDR3 is TGCAGAGCTAGATATTTTAGCGGGGGGGTCTTGAATACGCAGTATTTT. This codes for CRARYFSGGVLNTQYF. J is TRBJ2-3 and V is TRBV20-1, with 11 nucleotides matching TRBD2. Germline assignment: CDR1 DFQATT and CDR2 SNEGSKA (reference sequence). There are 16 residues in the CDR3.

The chain recombines TRBV4-1 with TRBJ1-5; D is possibly TRBD1 (6 bases). V was cut by 0 bases and J by 0 bases, with 9 bases left in between. The CDR3 runs to 16 residues. Germline values: CDR1 MGHRA, CDR2 YSYEKL. The CDR3 loop reads CASSQDQDSSNQPQHF. CDR3 nucleotides: TGCGCCAGCAGCCAAGATCAGGACAGTAGCAATCAGCCCCAGCATTTT.

This clonotype was seen repeatedly, ten times or more. This chain uses TRBV20-1 with TRBJ2-7; 12 nucleotides line up with TRBD2. The V gene end was trimmed by 5 bases and the J gene end by 7 bases; junction bases not matched to a gene: 0. The CDR3 runs to 11 residues. CDR1 is DFQATT, CDR2 SNEGSKA, per germline (reference sequence). This CDR3 is CSAGTSGEQYV. The DNA of the CDR3 is TGCAGTGCTGGGACTAGCGGGGAGCAGTACGTC.

At least ten counts were recorded for this clonotype. The chain recombines TRBV27 with TRBJ1-1; 9 bases are a match to TRBD1. The CDR3 loop spans 15 amino acids. Unmatched junction bases numbered 5, after V lost 5 bases and J lost 1 base. CDR1 MNHEY and CDR2 SMNVEV come from the germline V gene (reference sequence). The DNA for the CDR3 is TGTGCCAGCAGTGGCCGGGACAGGGCGAACACTGAAGCTTTCTTT. This translates into CASSGRDRANTEAFF.

This chain joins TRBV5-6 and TRBJ1-1, with D unresolved. There are 15 residues in the CDR3. Between the trimmed V and J ends, which lost 0 bases and 6 bases, there was a span of 15 bases. Germline V gene data show CDR1 as SGHDT and CDR2 as YYEEEE. The CDR3 loop is CASSLGAIQRAEAFF. As DNA, the CDR3 is TGTGCCAGCAGCTTGGGGGCGATCCAGAGGGCTGAAGCTTTCTTT.

At least ten counts were recorded for this clonotype. V gene TRBV14 combines with J gene TRBJ2-1; tentative D call: TRBD2 (5 bases). This CDR3 has 16 amino acids. Germline CDR1 SGHDN, CDR2 FVKESK. V was pared by 1 base and J by 4 bases, with 14 bases between. The CDR3 coding sequence is TGTGCCAGCAGCCAAGGGGTGGCTAGCTCATACAATGAGCAGTTCTTC. It yields the protein CASSQGVASSYNEQFF. Variable domain in full (rest from reference TRBV14 and TRBJ2-1): EAGVTQFPSHSVIEKGQTVTLRCDPISGHDNLYWYRRVMGKEIKFLLHFVKESKQDESGMPNNRFLAERTGGTYSTLKVQPAELEDSGVYFCASSQGVASSYNEQFFGPGTRLTVL.

V gene TRBV5-1 combines with J gene TRBJ2-1; D could derive from TRBD1 or TRBD2 (6 bases each). Germline-derived CDR1 and CDR2 are SGHRS and YFSETQ. Trimming took off 0 bases at V and 8 bases at J, with 18 bases between the two ends. CDR3 length: 16 residues. The CDR3 sequence is CASSLGGARGRDEQFF. DNA for the CDR3: TGCGCCAGCAGCTTGGGGGGGGCCAGGGGTAGAGATGAGCAGTTCTTC.

This clonotype occurred a few times. The chain joins TRBV4-1 to TRBJ2-7, with 10 positions matching TRBD1. Germline CDR1 MGHRA, CDR2 YSYEKL. V lost 3 bases, J lost 2 bases, and 4 bases stayed unmatched. This CDR3 spans 15 amino acids. DNA for the CDR3: TGCGCCAGCAGCCATCGGACAGGGGGAACCTACGAGCAGTACGTC. Its protein is CASSHRTGGTYEQYV.

This clonotype was picked up a small number of times. This rearrangement joins TRBV10-3 to TRBJ2-3; TRBD1 agrees at 8 bases. Looked up from germline, CDR1 is ENHRY and CDR2 is SYGVKD. J was trimmed by 4 bases and V by 3 bases; bases with no gene match: 6. CDR3 length equals 15 residues. In DNA form, the CDR3 reads TGTGCCATCAGTGACCAGGGGGCGATTCCAGATACGCAGTATTTT. It codes for CAISDQGAIPDTQYF.